This TCR beta chain was sequenced for a study of blood T cell repertoires in COVID-19. Study-level background: Italy, Spain and the United States were the sources of the convalescent and acute COVID-19 samples.

The CDR3 is 14 residues long. The germline V gene encodes CDR1 GTSNPN and CDR2 SVGIG (reference sequence). J gave up 2 bases and V 3 bases, and 4 bases lay outside the gene matches. TCRdb's table, derived via immunoSEQ multiplex PCR, lists solely in-frame clones and lacks some. This table has hundreds of thousands of clones, roughly 87% appearing once. Sequencing was carried out using peripheral blood. The sequence was collected from a woman in her twenties or thirties with acute or convalescent COVID-19. This sequence joins TRBV30 and TRBJ2-7, with 10 bases matching TRBD1. This chain's CDR3 is CAWSPGTGAYEQYF. The CDR3 bases are TGTGCCTGGAGCCCCGGGACAGGGGCCTACGAGCAGTACTTC.